Given below is one TCR beta chain in context. Its target antigen remains unknown. Base qualities were left out, and no much larger clone turns up one base away. TCRbeta CDR3 regions were amplified from genomic DNA using the immunoSEQ Assay, a bias-controlled multiplex PCR. In the authors' own workflow: Nucleated cell counts per sample were estimated from amplification of reference gene primers within the assay. To quantify the absolute abundance of each unique TCRbeta CDR3 rearrangement, sequence reads were collapsed and filtered. For each sample, productive Simpson clonality was calculated by taking the square root of Simpson's diversity index across productive rearrangements. TCRdb obtained this table from immuneACCESS and retained in-frame rearrangements with V and J assigned. These tables miss some clones; where compared with another copy, unresolved V genes account for less than half of the shortfall, and the remainder is unexplained. V and J calls plus clone size are reproduced from that table; the DNA served to infer D and trimming. In this sample the table shows around 290,000 clones, 87% of which occur a single time. The ten largest clonotypes hold approximately 8.1% of the sample.

For CDR1 and CDR2, the germline V gene (reference sequence) lists DFQATT and SNEGSKA. V ends up 3 bases short and J 1 base short, with an unmatched junction base count of 9. Taken from cysteine to phenylalanine, the CDR3 has 16 residues. Only CDR3 DNA remains: 48 bases, in frame from the first base. The data originate from a study of blood T cell repertoires in COVID-19 (dated by TCRdb to between 2020 and 2021). Background for the entire study: Samples covering the acute and convalescent phases of COVID-19 were provided by collaborators in the United States, Italy and Spain. Where available, HLA class I and class II types were obtained from metadata supplied by the sample provider rather than from assay-based typing. Nearly every sample came with metadata listing a de-identified subject ID, COVID-19 status, age in years and sex. Deeply sampled blood TCRbeta repertoires from subjects exposed to, actively infected with, or recovered from COVID-19 were included in the dataset. The samples were drawn from the first 160 participants of the ongoing ImmuneRACE study and from roughly 1,300 subjects provided by 6 global collaborators. The material from the prospective study consisted of cDNA or gDNA derived from T cells, B-cell-depleted T cells, or PBMCs. The repertoires were released in a freely available public database intended as a resource for research on the immune response to SARS-CoV-2.

Points the paper makes about the study in general: The amount of clinical and demographic metadata varied by source and participant and was provided uncurated.

Another Seattle source contributed samples from volunteer blood donors who had recovered from COVID-19. Collaborating institutions collected whole blood in K2EDTA tubes following their own protocols. For TCRbeta analysis, collaborator samples were shipped as frozen whole blood, as isolated PBMCs, or as DNA extracted from either sample type. This receptor was taken from a woman aged 50 to 60 who had recovered from COVID-19. The sequencing input was peripheral blood. The chain employs TRBV20-1 and TRBJ2-7; a stretch of 10 junction bases matches TRBD2. CDR3 reads: CSASGSGGPWSYEQYF. The sequenced DNA is TGCAGTGCTAGTGGTAGCGGGGGGCCGTGGTCCTACGAGCAGTACTTC.